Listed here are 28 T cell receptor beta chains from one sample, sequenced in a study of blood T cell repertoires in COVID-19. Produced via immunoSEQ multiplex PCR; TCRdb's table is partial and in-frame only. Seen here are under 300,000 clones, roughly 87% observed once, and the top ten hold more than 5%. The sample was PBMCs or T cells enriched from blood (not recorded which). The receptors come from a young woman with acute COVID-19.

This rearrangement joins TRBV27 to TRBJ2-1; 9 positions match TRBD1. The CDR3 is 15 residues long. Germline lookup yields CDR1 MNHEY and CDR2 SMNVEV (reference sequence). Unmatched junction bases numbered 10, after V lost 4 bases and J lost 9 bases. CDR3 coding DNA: TGTGCCAGCAGTTCCGGGACAGGGCCCCTTAGTGAGCAGTTCTTC. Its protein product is CASSSGTGPLSEQFF.

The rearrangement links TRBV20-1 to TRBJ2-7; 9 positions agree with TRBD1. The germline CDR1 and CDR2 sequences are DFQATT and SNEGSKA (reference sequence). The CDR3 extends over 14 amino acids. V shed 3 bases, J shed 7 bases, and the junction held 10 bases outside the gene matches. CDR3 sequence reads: CSASSGTGIGEQYF. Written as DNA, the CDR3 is TGCAGTGCTAGTTCTGGGACAGGGATTGGGGAGCAGTACTTC.

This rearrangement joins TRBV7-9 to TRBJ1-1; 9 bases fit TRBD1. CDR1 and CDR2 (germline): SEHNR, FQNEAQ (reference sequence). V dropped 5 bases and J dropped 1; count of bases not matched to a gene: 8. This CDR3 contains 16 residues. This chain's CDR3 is CASSETGGRQNTEAFF. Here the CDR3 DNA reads TGTGCCAGCAGCGAAACAGGGGGCCGCCAGAACACTGAAGCTTTCTTT.

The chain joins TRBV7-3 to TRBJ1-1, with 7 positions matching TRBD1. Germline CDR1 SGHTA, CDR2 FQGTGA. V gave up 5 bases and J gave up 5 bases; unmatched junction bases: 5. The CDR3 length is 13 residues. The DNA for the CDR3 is TGTGCCAGCAGCCGACAGGGACGGACTGAAGCTTTCTTT. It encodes CASSRQGRTEAFF.

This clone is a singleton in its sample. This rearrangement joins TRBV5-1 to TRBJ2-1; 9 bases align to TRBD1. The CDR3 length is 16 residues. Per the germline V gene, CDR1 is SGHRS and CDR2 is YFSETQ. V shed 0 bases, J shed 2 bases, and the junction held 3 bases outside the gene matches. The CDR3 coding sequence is TGCGCCAGCAGCTTGGCGGACAGGGGAGCCTACAATGAGCAGTTCTTC. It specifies CASSLADRGAYNEQFF.

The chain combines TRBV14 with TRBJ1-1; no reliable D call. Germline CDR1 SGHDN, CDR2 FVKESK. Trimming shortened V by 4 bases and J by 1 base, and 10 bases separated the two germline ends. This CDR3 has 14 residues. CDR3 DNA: TGTGCCAGCAGCCCCCTGGGAGGGAACACTGAAGCTTTCTTT. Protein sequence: CASSPLGGNTEAFF.

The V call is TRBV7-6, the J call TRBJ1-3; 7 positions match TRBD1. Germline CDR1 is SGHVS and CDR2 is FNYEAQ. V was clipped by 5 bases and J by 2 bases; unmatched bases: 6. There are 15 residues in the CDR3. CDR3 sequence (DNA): TGTGCCAGCAGCACGTACAGGGGTACTGGAAACACCATATATTTT. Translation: CASSTYRGTGNTIYF. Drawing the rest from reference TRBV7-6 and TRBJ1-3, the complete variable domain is GAGVSQSPRYKVTKRGQDVALRCDPISGHVSLYWYRQALGQGPEFLTYFNYEAQQDKSGLPNDRFSAERPEGSISTLTIQRTEQRDSAMYRCASSTYRGTGNTIYFGEGSWLTVV.

The CDR3 spells CASSGTGLANYGYTF. In DNA form, the CDR3 reads TGTGCCAGCAGCGGGACAGGACTAGCTAACTATGGCTACACCTTC. The genes are TRBV2 and TRBJ1-2, with 8 bases that match TRBD1. The CDR3 has 15 amino acids. The trim removed 6 bases at V and 0 bases at J, leaving 6 bases unmatched. CDR1 and CDR2 from the germline V gene are SNHLY and FYNNEI.

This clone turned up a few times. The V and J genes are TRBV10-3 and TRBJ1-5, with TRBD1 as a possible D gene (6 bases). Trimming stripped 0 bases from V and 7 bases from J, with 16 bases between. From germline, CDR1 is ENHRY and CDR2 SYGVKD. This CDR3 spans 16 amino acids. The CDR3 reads CAISESGLQGEQPQHF. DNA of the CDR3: TGTGCCATCAGTGAGTCGGGACTACAGGGTGAGCAGCCCCAGCATTTT.

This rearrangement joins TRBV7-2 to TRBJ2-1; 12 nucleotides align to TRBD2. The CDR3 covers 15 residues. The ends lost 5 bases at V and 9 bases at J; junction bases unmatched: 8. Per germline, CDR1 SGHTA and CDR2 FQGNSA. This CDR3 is CASSPWTSGTLEQFF. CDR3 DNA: TGTGCCAGCAGCCCATGGACTAGCGGGACCCTTGAGCAGTTCTTC.

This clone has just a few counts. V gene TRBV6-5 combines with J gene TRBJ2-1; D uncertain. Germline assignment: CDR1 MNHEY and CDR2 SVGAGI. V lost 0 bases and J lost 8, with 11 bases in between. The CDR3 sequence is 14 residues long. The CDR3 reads CASSYSDPRDEQFF. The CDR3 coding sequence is TGTGCCAGCAGTTACTCTGATCCCCGCGATGAGCAGTTCTTC.

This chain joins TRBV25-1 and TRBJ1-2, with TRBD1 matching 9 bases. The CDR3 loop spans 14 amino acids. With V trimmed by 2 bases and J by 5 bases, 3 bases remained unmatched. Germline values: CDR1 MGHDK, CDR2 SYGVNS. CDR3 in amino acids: CASSETGQGYGYTF. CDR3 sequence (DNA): TGTGCCAGCAGTGAAACCGGACAGGGGTATGGCTACACCTTC.

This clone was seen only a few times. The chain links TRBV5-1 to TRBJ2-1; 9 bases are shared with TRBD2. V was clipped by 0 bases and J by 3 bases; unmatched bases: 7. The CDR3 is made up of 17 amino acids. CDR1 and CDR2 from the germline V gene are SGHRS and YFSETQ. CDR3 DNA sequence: TGCGCCAGCAGCTTGGCCCAGCGGGGGGCCAACTACAATGAGCAGTTCTTC. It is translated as CASSLAQRGANYNEQFF.

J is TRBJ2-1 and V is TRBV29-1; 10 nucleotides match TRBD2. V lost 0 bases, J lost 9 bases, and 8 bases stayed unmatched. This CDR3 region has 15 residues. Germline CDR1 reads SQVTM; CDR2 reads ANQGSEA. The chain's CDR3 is CSVEEGGTSAGEQFF. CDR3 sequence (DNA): TGCAGCGTTGAAGAGGGCGGGACTAGCGCGGGTGAGCAGTTCTTC.

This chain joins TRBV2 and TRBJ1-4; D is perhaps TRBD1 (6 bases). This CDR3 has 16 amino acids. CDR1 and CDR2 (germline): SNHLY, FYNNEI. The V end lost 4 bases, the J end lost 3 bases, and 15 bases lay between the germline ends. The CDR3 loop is CASSVGGARANEKLFF. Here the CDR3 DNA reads TGTGCCAGCAGTGTCGGGGGGGCGCGGGCTAATGAAAAACTGTTTTTT.

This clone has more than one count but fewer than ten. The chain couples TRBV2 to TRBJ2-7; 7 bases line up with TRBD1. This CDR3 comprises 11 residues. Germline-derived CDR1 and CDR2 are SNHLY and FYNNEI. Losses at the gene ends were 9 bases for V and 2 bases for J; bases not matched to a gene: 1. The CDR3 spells CASGQAYEQYF. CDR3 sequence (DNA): TGTGCCAGTGGACAGGCCTACGAGCAGTACTTC.

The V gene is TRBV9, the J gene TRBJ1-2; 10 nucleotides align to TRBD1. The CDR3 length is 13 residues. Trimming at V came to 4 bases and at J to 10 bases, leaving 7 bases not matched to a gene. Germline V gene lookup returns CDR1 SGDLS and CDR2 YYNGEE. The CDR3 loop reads CASSIPGTGDYTF. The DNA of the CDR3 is TGTGCCAGCAGCATACCCGGGACAGGGGACTACACCTTC.

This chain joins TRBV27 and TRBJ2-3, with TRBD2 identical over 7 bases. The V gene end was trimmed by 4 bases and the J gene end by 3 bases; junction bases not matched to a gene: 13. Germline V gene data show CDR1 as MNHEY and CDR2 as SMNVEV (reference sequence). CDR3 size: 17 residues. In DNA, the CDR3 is TGTGCCAGCAGTTCGGAGACTAGCAGTGTTGGTACAGATACGCAGTATTTT. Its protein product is CASSSETSSVGTDTQYF.

The CDR3 loop is CAWTPQGYGYTF. The CDR3 coding sequence is TGTGCCTGGACCCCTCAGGGCTATGGCTACACCTTC. The V and J genes are TRBV30 and TRBJ1-2; a possible D gene is TRBD1 (5 bases). The CDR3 has 12 amino acids. Per the germline V gene, CDR1 is GTSNPN and CDR2 is SVGIG (reference sequence). V lost 4 bases, J lost 4 bases, and 10 bases lay in between.

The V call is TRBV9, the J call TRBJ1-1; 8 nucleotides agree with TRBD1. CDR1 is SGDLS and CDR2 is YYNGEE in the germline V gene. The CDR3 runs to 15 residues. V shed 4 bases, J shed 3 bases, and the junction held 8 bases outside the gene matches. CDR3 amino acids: CASSSTGDGYTEAFF. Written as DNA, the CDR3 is TGTGCCAGCAGCTCGACAGGGGACGGGTACACTGAAGCTTTCTTT.

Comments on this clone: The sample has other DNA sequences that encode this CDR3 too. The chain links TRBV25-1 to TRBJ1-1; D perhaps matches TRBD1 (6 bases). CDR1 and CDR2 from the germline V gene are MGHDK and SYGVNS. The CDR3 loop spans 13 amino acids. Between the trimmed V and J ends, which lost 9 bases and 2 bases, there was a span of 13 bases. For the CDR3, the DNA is TGTGCCAGTAGGGGAGGGGGAAACACTGAAGCTTTCTTT. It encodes CASRGGGNTEAFF.

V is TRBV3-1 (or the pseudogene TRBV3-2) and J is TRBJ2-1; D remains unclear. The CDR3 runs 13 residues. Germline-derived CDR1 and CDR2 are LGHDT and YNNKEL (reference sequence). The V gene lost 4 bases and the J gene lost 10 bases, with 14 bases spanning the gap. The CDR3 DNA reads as TGTGCCAGCAGCCCGATCGGTAGCCAAGAGCAGTTCTTC. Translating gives CASSPIGSQEQFF.

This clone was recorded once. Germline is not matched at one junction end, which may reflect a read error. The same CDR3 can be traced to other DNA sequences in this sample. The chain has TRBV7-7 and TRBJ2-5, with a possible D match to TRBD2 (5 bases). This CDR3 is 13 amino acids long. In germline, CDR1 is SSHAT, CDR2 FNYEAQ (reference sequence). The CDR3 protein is CASSLGAEETQYF. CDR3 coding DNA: TGTGCTAGCAGCTTAGGAGCGGAAGAGACCCAGTACTTC.

CDR3 DNA: TGTGCCAGCAGCAACCTTGGCAGGGGGTCCTACAATGAGCAGTTCTTC. This gives the protein CASSNLGRGSYNEQFF. The V gene is TRBV7-8, the J gene TRBJ2-1; 7 positions agree with TRBD1. With V trimmed by 5 bases and J by 1 base, 8 bases remained unmatched. The CDR3 is 16 amino acids. The germline gives CDR1 SGHVS, CDR2 FQNEAQ.

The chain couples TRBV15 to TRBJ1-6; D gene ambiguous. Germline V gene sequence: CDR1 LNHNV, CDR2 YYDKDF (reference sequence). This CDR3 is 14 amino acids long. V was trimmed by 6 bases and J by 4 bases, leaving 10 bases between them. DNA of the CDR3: TGTGCCACCAGTGGCTTCTCGTATAATTCACCCCTCCACTTT. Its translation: CATSGFSYNSPLHF.

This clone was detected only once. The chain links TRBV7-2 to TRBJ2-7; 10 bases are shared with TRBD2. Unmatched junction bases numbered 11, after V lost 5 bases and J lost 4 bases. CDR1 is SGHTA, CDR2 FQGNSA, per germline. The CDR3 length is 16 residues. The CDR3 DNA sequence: TGTGCCAGCAGCCCGTCAGGACTAGCGGTCGGTTACGAGCAGTACTTC. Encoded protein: CASSPSGLAVGYEQYF. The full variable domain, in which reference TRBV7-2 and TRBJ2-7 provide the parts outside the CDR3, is GAGVSQSPSNKVTEKGKDVELRCDPISGHTALYWYRQSLGQGLEFLIYFQGNSAPDKSGLPSDRFSAERTGGSVSTLTIQRTQQEDSAVYLCASSPSGLAVGYEQYFGPGTRLTVT.

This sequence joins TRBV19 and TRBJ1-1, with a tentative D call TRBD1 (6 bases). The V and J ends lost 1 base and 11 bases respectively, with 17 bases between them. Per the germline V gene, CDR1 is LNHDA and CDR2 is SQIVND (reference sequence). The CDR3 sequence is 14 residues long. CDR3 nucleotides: TGTGCCAGTAGTATAGGACAGGCTGGTTCGCGGGCTTTCTTT. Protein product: CASSIGQAGSRAFF.

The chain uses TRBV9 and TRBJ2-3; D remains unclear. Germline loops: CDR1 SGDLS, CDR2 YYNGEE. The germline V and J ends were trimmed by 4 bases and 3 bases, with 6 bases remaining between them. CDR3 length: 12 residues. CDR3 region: CASSLRTDTQYF. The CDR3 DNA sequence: TGTGCCAGCAGCCTGCGGACAGATACGCAGTATTTT.